These 2 T cell receptor beta chains came from one sample sequenced in a study. The assay was immunoSEQ multiplex PCR, and TCRdb's table has in-frame clones only and misses some. The sample has around 49,000 clones, 80% to 95% seen once. The sequenced sample consisted of PBMCs. Receptors were obtained from a man aged 35 to 55 with rheumatoid arthritis.

The V and J genes are TRBV27 and TRBJ2-7; no clear D gene. Trimming cost V 0 bases and J 2 bases, with 8 bases left between them. Germline V gene data show CDR1 as MNHEY and CDR2 as SMNVEV (reference sequence). The CDR3 has 14 amino acids. CDR3: CASSLSGGTYEQYF. CDR3 nucleotides: TGTGCCAGCAGTTTATCTGGCGGAACCTACGAGCAGTACTTC.

The rearrangement uses TRBV3-1 (or the pseudogene TRBV3-2) and TRBJ2-1, with 7 nucleotides matching TRBD2. The CDR3 consists of 15 residues. Per the germline V gene, CDR1 is LGHDT and CDR2 is YNNKEL (reference sequence). Trimming at V came to 3 bases and at J to 4 bases, leaving 6 bases not matched to a gene. DNA of the CDR3: TGTGCCAGCAGCCATCATGCTAGCGGTTACAATGAGCAGTTCTTC. Encoded protein: CASSHHASGYNEQFF.